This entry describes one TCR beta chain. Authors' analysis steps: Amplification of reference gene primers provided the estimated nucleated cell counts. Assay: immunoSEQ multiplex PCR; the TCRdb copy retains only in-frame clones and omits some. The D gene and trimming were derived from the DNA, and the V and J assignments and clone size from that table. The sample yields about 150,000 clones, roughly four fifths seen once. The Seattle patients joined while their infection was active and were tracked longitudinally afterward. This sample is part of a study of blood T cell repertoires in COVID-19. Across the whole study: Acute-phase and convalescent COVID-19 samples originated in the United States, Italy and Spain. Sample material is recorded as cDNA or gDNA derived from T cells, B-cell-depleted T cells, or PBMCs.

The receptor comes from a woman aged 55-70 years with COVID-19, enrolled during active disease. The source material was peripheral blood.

The DNA of the CDR3 is TGTGCCAGCAGTGAAACAGGGCGCGGAAACACCATATATTTT. It translates to CASSETGRGNTIYF. The J gene is TRBJ1-3, the V gene TRBV6-1; perhaps TRBD1 as D (6 bases). This CDR3 is 14 amino acids long. Trimming pared 2 bases from V and 4 bases from J, leaving 9 bases between. Germline V gene data show CDR1 as MNHNS and CDR2 as SASEGT.